The 28 T cell receptor beta chains given below trace back to one sample, sequenced in a study of blood T cell repertoires in COVID-19. Libraries were prepared by immunoSEQ multiplex PCR; TCRdb keeps only in-frame clonotypes and omits some of them. The sample records about 300,000 clones, 85% being singletons. The specimen was PBMCs or T cells enriched from blood (not recorded which). The receptors derive from a woman aged 50 to 60 who had recovered from COVID-19.

The rearrangement joins TRBV11-2 to TRBJ1-2, with D uncertain. The V and J ends lost 5 bases and 4 bases respectively, with 14 bases between them. CDR3 size: 14 residues. The germline gives CDR1 SGHAT, CDR2 FQNNGV. The CDR3: CASSPDFMAYGYTF. DNA for the CDR3: TGTGCCAGCAGCCCCGACTTCATGGCCTATGGCTACACCTTC. Variable domain in full (rest from reference TRBV11-2 and TRBJ1-2): EAGVAQSPRYKIIEKRQSVAFWCNPISGHATLYWYQQILGQGPKLLIQFQNNGVVDDSQLPKDRFSAERLKGVDSTLKIQPAKLEDSAVYLCASSPDFMAYGYTFGSGTRLTVV.

This chain connects TRBV18 to TRBJ1-2, with D unresolved. Deletions cut 6 bases from V and 7 bases from J, with 18 bases between. CDR1 and CDR2 from the germline V gene are KGHSH and LQKENI. The CDR3 is 14 residues long. The CDR3 region is CASSFTPEMVGYTF. The CDR3 DNA reads as TGTGCCAGCTCGTTCACCCCAGAAATGGTTGGCTACACCTTC.

The chain's CDR3 is CASSPGLADYNEQFF. The CDR3 nucleotides are TGTGCCAGCAGCCCGGGACTAGCGGACTACAATGAGCAGTTCTTC. The chain joins TRBV5-4 to TRBJ2-1; 11 nucleotides align to TRBD2. Unmatched junction bases numbered 3, after V lost 4 bases and J lost 3 bases. CDR3 length: 15 residues. The V gene's germline CDR1 is SGHNT and CDR2 YYREEE (reference sequence).

The chain carries TRBV2 and TRBJ2-3, with 8 nucleotides matching TRBD2. J gave up 4 bases and V 8 bases, and 11 bases lay outside the gene matches. The germline V gene encodes CDR1 SNHLY and CDR2 FYNNEI. This CDR3 has 15 residues. The CDR3 region has the DNA TGTGCCAGCGGATTTCGGAGCGGGGGAGCAGATACGCAGTATTTT. It is translated as CASGFRSGGADTQYF.

The gene calls are TRBV5-1 and TRBJ2-4; 14 positions agree with TRBD2. Germline V gene lookup returns CDR1 SGHRS and CDR2 YFSETQ. CDR3 size: 16 residues. The V segment lost 2 bases and the J segment 7 bases; nucleotides outside the gene matches: 5. DNA for the CDR3: TGCGCCAGCAGCTTCGGGACTAGCGGGAGTATGAACATTCAGTACTTC. As protein: CASSFGTSGSMNIQYF.

The CDR3 bases are TGTGCCAGCAGTTTAGGCGGTACCTACGAGCAGTACTTC. Its translation: CASSLGGTYEQYF. The rearrangement joins TRBV27 to TRBJ2-7, with D uncertain. The CDR3 sequence is 13 residues long. The V end was cut by 2 bases, the J end by 2 bases, with 7 bases between. Germline lookup yields CDR1 MNHEY and CDR2 SMNVEV (reference sequence).

This clone was recorded once. The rearrangement uses TRBV18 and TRBJ2-2, with a weak D call TRBD2 (6 bases). Trimming shortened V by 2 bases and J by 5 bases, and 9 bases separated the two germline ends. This CDR3 contains 14 residues. Germline values: CDR1 KGHSH, CDR2 LQKENI. CDR3 protein: CASSPRGGTGELFF. CDR3 coding DNA: TGTGCCAGCTCACCAAGAGGAGGGACCGGGGAGCTGTTTTTT. The variable domain in full, with the rest retrieved from reference TRBV18 and TRBJ2-2, is NAGVMQNPRHLVRRRGQEARLRCSPMKGHSHVYWYRQLPEEGLKFMVYLQKENIIDESGMPKERFSAEFPKEGPSILRIQQVVRGDSAAYFCASSPRGGTGELFFGEGSRLTVL.

The chain couples TRBV15 to TRBJ2-4; TRBD2 aligns across 11 bases. CDR1 LNHNV and CDR2 YYDKDF come from the germline V gene (reference sequence). J was trimmed by 3 bases and V by 0 bases; bases with no gene match: 13. This CDR3 has 20 residues. The CDR3 DNA is TGTGCCACCAGCAGAGATCCCCCTAGCGGGGGGCCATTGGACAAAAACATTCAGTACTTC. Translated: CATSRDPPSGGPLDKNIQYF.

Here the CDR3 DNA reads TGTGCCTGGGTGGGACAGGGGCGTTACTATGGCTACACCTTC. Its translation is CAWVGQGRYYGYTF. The chain couples TRBV30 to TRBJ1-2; 10 nucleotides line up with TRBD1. The CDR3 runs 14 residues. V shed 5 bases, J shed 3 bases, and the junction held 6 bases outside the gene matches. Germline V CDR1 and CDR2: GTSNPN, SVGIG (reference sequence).

The CDR3: CASSQTRGDTQYF. In DNA, the CDR3 is TGTGCCAGCAGCCAAACCAGGGGCGATACGCAGTATTTT. This sequence joins TRBV11-3 and TRBJ2-3; D is possibly TRBD1 (6 bases). V was pared by 5 bases and J by 6 bases, with 12 bases between. Germline CDR1 and CDR2: SGHNT and YENEEA. The CDR3 has 13 residues.

This chain connects TRBV6-5 to TRBJ2-7; TRBD1 matches at 7 bases. Looked up from germline, CDR1 is MNHEY and CDR2 is SVGAGI. The trim removed 7 bases at V and 2 bases at J, leaving 8 bases unmatched. The CDR3 totals 14 residues. The CDR3 region is CASMKGQSPYEQYF. The CDR3 nucleotides are TGTGCCAGCATGAAGGGACAGTCCCCCTACGAGCAGTACTTC.

V gene TRBV3-1 (or the pseudogene TRBV3-2) combines with J gene TRBJ1-1, with D possibly matching TRBD1 (6 bases). CDR3 size: 13 residues. The ends were cut back, 4 bases at V and 2 bases at J, with 8 bases in the middle. Germline CDR1 LGHDT, CDR2 YNNKEL (reference sequence). As DNA, the CDR3 is TGTGCCAGCAGCCTACAGGGTAACACTGAAGCTTTCTTT. Amino acids: CASSLQGNTEAFF.

The chain couples TRBV19 to TRBJ1-2; 7 nucleotides agree with TRBD1. CDR3 length: 14 amino acids. Per germline, CDR1 LNHDA and CDR2 SQIVND (reference sequence). V lost 3 bases to trimming and J lost 4 bases; unmatched junction nucleotides: 5. The CDR3 sequence: CASSIGDSLYGYTF. In DNA, the CDR3 is TGTGCCAGTAGTATCGGGGACAGCCTCTATGGCTACACCTTC.

This rearrangement joins TRBV5-1 to TRBJ2-3, with 11 bases identical to TRBD1. Germline V gene lookup returns CDR1 SGHRS and CDR2 YFSETQ. J lost 5 bases, V lost 1 base, and 9 bases had no gene match. This CDR3 comprises 17 residues. CDR3 amino acids: CASSLQLRTGGEDTQYF. In DNA form, the CDR3 reads TGCGCCAGCAGCTTGCAACTTCGGACAGGGGGCGAAGATACGCAGTATTTT.

This clone was seen only once. The J gene is TRBJ1-6, the V gene TRBV30; D unclear. V was trimmed by 6 bases and J by 7 bases, leaving 13 bases between them. Germline CDR1 reads GTSNPN; CDR2 reads SVGIG (reference sequence). CDR3 length: 13 residues. The CDR3 is CACPPGGNSPLHF. CDR3 in DNA: TGTGCCTGCCCACCGGGAGGGAATTCACCCCTCCACTTT.

The chain is built from TRBV7-6 and TRBJ2-2; D might be TRBD2 (5 bases). The CDR3 consists of 17 residues. Germline loops: CDR1 SGHVS, CDR2 FNYEAQ. The V end lost 0 bases, the J end lost 5 bases, and 16 bases lay between the germline ends. The DNA for the CDR3 is TGTGCCAGCAGCTTAGCGCCCGACACCCCGGGGACCGGGGAGCTGTTTTTT. Translation gives CASSLAPDTPGTGELFF.

The chain combines TRBV14 with TRBJ2-4, with D possibly matching TRBD1 (6 bases). The CDR3 runs 16 residues. From germline, CDR1 is SGHDN and CDR2 FVKESK. The V end lost 1 base, the J end lost 1 base, and 11 bases lay between the germline ends. CDR3 region: CASSQGRGRAKNIQYF. The CDR3 coding sequence is TGTGCCAGCAGCCAAGGCAGGGGTCGGGCCAAAAACATTCAGTACTTC. Full variable domain (missing parts from reference TRBV14 and TRBJ2-4): EAGVTQFPSHSVIEKGQTVTLRCDPISGHDNLYWYRRVMGKEIKFLLHFVKESKQDESGMPNNRFLAERTGGTYSTLKVQPAELEDSGVYFCASSQGRGRAKNIQYFGAGTRLSVL.

The chain recombines TRBV10-2 with TRBJ2-7; D not certain. The germline V gene has CDR1 WSHSY and CDR2 SAAADI. The CDR3 loop spans 15 amino acids. V was pared by 3 bases and J by 1 base, with 13 bases between. As DNA, the CDR3 is TGCGCCAGCAGTGATTGGTCAGGCGTTTCCTACGAGCAGTACTTC. Protein sequence: CASSDWSGVSYEQYF.

In DNA, the CDR3 is TGTGCCAGCAGCTTAGACGGACTTACCAATTCACCCCTCCACTTT. Its protein product is CASSLDGLTNSPLHF. The chain uses TRBV7-2 and TRBJ1-6; no firm D call. The CDR3 totals 15 residues. Trimming pared 1 base from V and 7 bases from J, leaving 11 bases between. Germline CDR1 SGHTA, CDR2 FQGNSA.

The rearrangement uses TRBV5-1 and TRBJ2-3; 8 bases align to TRBD2. The J segment lost 4 bases and the V segment lost 5 bases, leaving 12 bases of the junction unmatched. Germline values: CDR1 SGHRS, CDR2 YFSETQ. The CDR3 totals 16 residues. The CDR3 protein is CASRPSGSVGADTQYF. In DNA, the CDR3 is TGCGCCAGCAGGCCTAGCGGGTCGGTTGGAGCAGATACGCAGTATTTT.

The chain employs TRBV24-1 and TRBJ2-2; 10 positions match TRBD1. CDR3 length equals 15 residues. J lost 6 bases, V lost 1 base, and 1 base had no gene match. Per germline, CDR1 KGHDR and CDR2 SFDVKD. The CDR3 sequence is CATSDFDRGPGELFF. The CDR3 nucleotides read TGTGCCACCAGTGATTTCGACAGGGGGCCCGGGGAGCTGTTTTTT.

Written as DNA, the CDR3 is TGTGCCAGCTCTAACAGGGGAAGCTCTGGAAACACCATATATTTT. It specifies CASSNRGSSGNTIYF. J is TRBJ1-3 and V is TRBV18; 7 bases are shared with TRBD1. This CDR3 comprises 15 residues. V lost 6 bases and J lost 0; bases outside the gene matches: 5. Germline V lookup: CDR1 KGHSH, CDR2 LQKENI.

The chain is built from TRBV7-2 and TRBJ1-6, with unresolved D. V lost 1 base and J 9 bases, leaving 7 bases between the germline ends. Germline values: CDR1 SGHTA, CDR2 FQGNSA. The length of the CDR3 is 13 residues. The DNA of the CDR3 is TGTGCCAGCAGCTTAGGGAGAGGTTCACCCCTCCACTTT. Amino acid sequence: CASSLGRGSPLHF. Full variable domain (rest looked up from reference TRBV7-2 and TRBJ1-6): GAGVSQSPSNKVTEKGKDVELRCDPISGHTALYWYRQSLGQGLEFLIYFQGNSAPDKSGLPSDRFSAERTGGSVSTLTIQRTQQEDSAVYLCASSLGRGSPLHFGNGTRLTVT.

This chain links TRBV19 with TRBJ2-1; 9 bases are a match to TRBD2. The CDR3 extends over 16 amino acids. Looked up from germline, CDR1 is LNHDA and CDR2 is SQIVND (reference sequence). After removal of 5 bases from V and 6 bases from J, the junction contained 11 bases not matched to a gene. The chain's CDR3 is CASSSLTSGSGNEQFF. In nucleotides, the CDR3 is TGTGCCAGTAGTTCCTTGACTAGCGGATCTGGCAATGAGCAGTTCTTC.

V and J are TRBV30 and TRBJ1-3; tentatively, D is TRBD1 (6 bases). V was cut by 0 bases and J by 4 bases, with 13 bases left in between. Germline V gene data show CDR1 as GTSNPN and CDR2 as SVGIG (reference sequence). The CDR3 covers 15 residues. CDR3 region: CAWSVGGQSGNTIYF. In DNA form, the CDR3 reads TGTGCCTGGAGTGTAGGGGGTCAGTCCGGAAACACCATATATTTT.

The rearrangement links TRBV19 to TRBJ1-1, with D possibly being TRBD1 (5 bases). The CDR3 totals 14 residues. The V end lost 6 bases, the J end lost 6 bases, and 17 bases lay between the germline ends. Germline CDR1 and CDR2: LNHDA and SQIVND (reference sequence). The CDR3 sequence is CASRSGGRVPEAFF. For the CDR3, the DNA is TGTGCCAGTAGATCCGGGGGAAGAGTTCCTGAAGCTTTCTTT.

The chain's CDR3 is CASSLGTGGWETQYF. The CDR3 nucleotides are TGTGCCAGCAGCCTCGGGACAGGGGGCTGGGAGACCCAGTACTTC. This chain links TRBV7-3 with TRBJ2-5; TRBD1 matches at 12 bases. V shed 5 bases and J 5 bases; nucleotides not matched to a gene: 6. CDR1 and CDR2 from the germline V gene are SGHTA and FQGTGA. The CDR3 totals 15 residues.

This chain joins TRBV27 and TRBJ1-5; TRBD1 matches at 7 bases. The CDR3 spans 15 residues. The germline V gene encodes CDR1 MNHEY and CDR2 SMNVEV (reference sequence). V shed 1 base and J 4 bases; nucleotides not matched to a gene: 4. CDR3 loop: CASSLWSGGNQPQHF. The CDR3 coding sequence is TGTGCCAGCAGTTTATGGTCAGGGGGAAATCAGCCCCAGCATTTT.